This T cell receptor (beta chain) was found in a study of blood T cell repertoires in COVID-19. V was pared by 4 bases and J by 9 bases, with 13 bases between. The CDR3 has 13 amino acids. Measured with immunoSEQ multiplex PCR; TCRdb has only the in-frame clones, and not every one. Among 250,000 to 350,000 clones listed, about 83% were seen once. This receptor was obtained from a woman in her forties who had recovered from COVID-19. V gene TRBV12-3 or TRBV12-4 combines with J gene TRBJ1-5; perhaps TRBD1 as D (5 bases). Source material: PBMCs or T cells enriched from blood (not recorded which). CDR3: CASSYRGFRPQHF. In DNA, the CDR3 is TGTGCCAGCAGTTACCGGGGGTTCCGGCCCCAGCATTTT.